This T cell receptor beta chain is from a study of memory CD8 T cells in hepatitis C reinfection. Study overall: Reinfection meant HCV RNA positivity after two negatives ≥60 days apart.

Indicated time point: pre-reinfection, 55 to 20 weeks before reinfection detection. No in vitro expansion preceded TCR sequencing of the sorted cells. Sequenced by immunoSEQ multiplex PCR; TCRdb stores in-frame clones only, minus some. The data contain just over 50,000 clones, roughly 91% of them seen just once; the ten biggest clones take up 1%. The CDR3 loop spans 15 amino acids. Losses at the gene ends were 10 bases for V and 0 bases for J; bases not matched to a gene: 5. CDR1 is SNHLY and CDR2 is FYNNEI in the germline V gene. Specimen: naive CD8+ T cells sorted from blood. The TCR sequence derives from a young man with hepatitis C virus infection. The chain couples TRBV2 to TRBJ2-4, with 11 positions matching TRBD2. CDR3 sequence (DNA): TGTGCCACGGGACTAGCGGATCTAGCCAAAAACATTCAGTACTTC. This gives the protein CATGLADLAKNIQYF.